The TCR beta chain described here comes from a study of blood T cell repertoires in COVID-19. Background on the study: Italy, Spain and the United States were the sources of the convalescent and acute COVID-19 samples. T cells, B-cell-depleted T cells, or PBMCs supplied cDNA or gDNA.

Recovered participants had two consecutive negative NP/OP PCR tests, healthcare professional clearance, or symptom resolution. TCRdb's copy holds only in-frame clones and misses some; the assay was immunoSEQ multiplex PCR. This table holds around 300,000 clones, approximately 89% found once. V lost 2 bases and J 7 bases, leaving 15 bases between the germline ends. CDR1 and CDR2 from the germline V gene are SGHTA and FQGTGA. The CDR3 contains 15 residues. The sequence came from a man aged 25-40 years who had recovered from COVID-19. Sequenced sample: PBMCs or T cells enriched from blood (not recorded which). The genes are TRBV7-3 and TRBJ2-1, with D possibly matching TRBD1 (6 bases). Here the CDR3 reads CASSLEHRAGNEQFF. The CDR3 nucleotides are TGTGCCAGCAGCTTAGAGCACAGGGCCGGGAATGAGCAGTTCTTC.